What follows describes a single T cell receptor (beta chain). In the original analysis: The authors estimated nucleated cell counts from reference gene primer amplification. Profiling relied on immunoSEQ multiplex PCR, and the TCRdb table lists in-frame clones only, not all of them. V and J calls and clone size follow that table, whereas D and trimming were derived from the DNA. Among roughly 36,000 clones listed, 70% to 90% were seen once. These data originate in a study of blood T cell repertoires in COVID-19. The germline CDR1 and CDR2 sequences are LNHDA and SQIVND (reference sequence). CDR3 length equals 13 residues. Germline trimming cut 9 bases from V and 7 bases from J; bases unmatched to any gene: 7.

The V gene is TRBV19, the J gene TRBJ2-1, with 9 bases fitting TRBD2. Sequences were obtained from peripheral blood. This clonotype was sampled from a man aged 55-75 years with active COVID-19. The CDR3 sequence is CASRLAEWNEQFF. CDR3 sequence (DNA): TGTGCCAGCAGACTAGCGGAGTGGAATGAGCAGTTCTTC.